Detailed here is one T cell receptor (beta chain). In this sample, this clone turned up once. Its antigen remains undetermined. No much larger clone exists at a distance of one base, and base qualities are not known. The data are from a study of cytomegalovirus exposure and HLA in healthy donors (dated by TCRdb to about 2017). Looking at the study overall: An earlier analysis of approximately 640 of the donors reported 250 to 300 Gb of sequence data and around 120 million unique TCR beta sequences from 150 million to 200 million T cells. In a later genetic analysis, genome-wide SNP genotypes for about 65% of the roughly 670 donors were used, and that subset was treated as a discovery cohort. Alongside the repertoire data, information on donor age, sex, ethnicity and CMV serostatus was compiled. Of the 300 to 400 genotyped donors, 81% fell in the genetic ancestry cluster associated with self-reported Caucasian donors. The aim of the study was to test whether cataloging public T cell receptors could identify signatures of past pathogen exposure. To predict cytomegalovirus infection status, the study combined high-throughput TCR immunosequencing, statistical association of individual TCRs with disease status, and machine learning. HLA typing covered class I and class II loci at four-digit resolution. Typing coverage differed by locus: A, B, C, DRB1 and DQB1 were typed in roughly 620-630 donors, DQA1 in 500 to 550, DPA1 in 600 to 610, and DPB1 in about 450. Because of strong linkage in the cohort, 5 or 6 DR-DQ haplotypes were treated as single units for association and clustering. In an earlier analysis of about 590 of the donors, high-throughput TCR beta sequencing was used to judge whether each TCR beta V gene segment behaved as functional or pseudogenic. To study patterns of TCR occurrence, a later analysis re-analyzed previously published TCR beta repertoires from 650 to 750 donors and added high-resolution HLA genotyping. A separate validation cohort of over 95 different subjects was used in addition to the 666-subject first cohort. In the later analysis, no new phenotypic data were used to find candidate immune exposures; instead, reliance was placed on TCR beta sequences and their occurrence across donors. All discovery cohort repertoires had been generated on a single sequencing platform. On average, about 200,000 unique TCR beta nucleotide sequences were sequenced per donor among about 400 genotyped donors of the cohort, with roughly 19% of those sequences being non-productive. Using immunosequencing, the study profiled T cell repertoires from about 650 subjects and related those repertoires to cytomegalovirus serostatus. Around 300 gigabases of sequencing data and around 87 million unique TCR sequences were included in an early release covering roughly 600 HLA-typed donors. Study-wide conclusions, independent of this receptor: A further reported finding was that TCR beta sequences accurately predicted the HLA-A and HLA-B alleles for most subjects in the first cohort. While some public TCRs were present in many individuals, most TCR sequences turned up only very rarely across donors. A later analysis found that HLA-associated TCR beta chains were more clonally expanded and had lower generation probabilities than equally common non-associated chains. Broadly in line with IMGT annotations, most TCR beta V segments showed up in productive rearrangements about 87% or about 30% of the time in an earlier analysis of several hundred of the donors. The presence/absence analyses assumed that sequencing depth was roughly uniform across donors, and that assumption may not be true. For the cohort, immune exposure information was limited to CMV serostatus. This cohort had only TCR beta chains sequenced, and the lack of alpha or paired-chain data limited which features could be detected. In a later analysis, most CMV-associated TCR beta chains were found to appear HLA-restricted, with HLA associations seemingly driven largely by CMV exposure. A later genetic analysis associated a missense DCLRE1C variant with V-gene and J-gene trimming of TCR beta chains, and an independent cohort replicated the association. The 87-base-pair reads could not distinguish some IMGT-functional V segments, including TRBV6-2 and TRBV6-3, so those segments were excluded. When HLA alleles, especially DR and DQ, strongly co-occurred, attributing TCR associations to individual alleles was difficult. Correlated functional status among segregating V segments might reflect linkage disequilibrium, but an unknown experimental factor could not be ruled out. HLA typing was unavailable for some donors at each locus, so association tests used only the typed subset. In vitro tests confirmed that a few of the cytomegalovirus-associated TCR beta chains recognize cytomegalovirus antigens. In both the original and validation cohorts, the classifier was reported to diagnose cytomegalovirus status with high specificity and sensitivity. In a later analysis, the rate of TCR association differed among HLA loci, with DRB1 alleles having the most associated TCRs and HLA-C alleles having the fewest. According to a later genetic analysis, donors in an Asian-associated ancestry cluster had fewer N-insertions in productive TCRs than the approximately 670-donor mean. A total of 150 to 200 TCR beta chains were listed by the study as associated with cytomegalovirus. In a later analysis, about 16,000 TCR beta sequences were associated with specific HLA alleles at a false discovery rate of 0.05. According to a later analysis, parvovirus B19, influenza, CMV and Epstein-Barr virus appeared linked to several top co-occurrence clusters. The sequencing pipeline was judged likely to have produced a cluster of highly shared sequence variants as a technical artifact. According to the authors, the approach could potentially be generalized to other disease states and immunological phenotypes. The earlier analysis of fewer than 750 of the donors excluded seventeen rarely observed V segments, including chromosome 9 orphons, because counts were too low.

The library was prepared using the immunoSEQ multiplex PCR assay. A mixture of 60 forward primers for TCR Vbeta segments and 13 reverse primers for TCR Jbeta segments was used in the multiplex PCR. A multiplex PCR assay on genomic DNA amplified the CDR3 region of rearranged TCR beta genes. On the Illumina HiSeq System, the amplified TCR beta libraries were sequenced as 87-base-pair reads. Processing in the source paper ran as follows. A later analysis counted tens of millions of unique TCR beta chains across the 670 or so repertoires, and 9 million to 14 million of these chains were shared by at least two donors. Raw reads were error-corrected and collapsed into unique sequences with a nearest-neighbor algorithm that merged closely related sequences to remove PCR and sequencing errors. To assign V, D and J gene segments, CDR3 sequences were aligned to IMGT reference sequences. For a sequence to be retained, a match of at least six nucleotides to both a V gene segment and a J gene segment was required. Rearrangements were classified as productive when the CDR3 lacked stop codons and remained in frame with V and J, and all other rearrangements were classified as non-productive. Following IMGT convention, CDR3 was defined as the stretch from the second conserved V-encoded cysteine to the conserved J-encoded phenylalanine. The earlier analysis of roughly 590 of the donors excluded any sequence lacking an unambiguous match to a single V gene segment. In an earlier analysis of several hundred of the donors, V segments were called functional above 56.7% productive rearrangements and were called segregating when the between-donor standard deviation exceeded 5%. A statistical classification framework was developed to diagnose cytomegalovirus status using the catalog of TCR beta chain sequences. In a later analysis, TCR nucleotide sequences were compared against IMGT/GENE-DB human TR gene sequences so that V and J genes could be assigned. The TCRdist pipeline was used in a later analysis to assign CDR3 sequences and most-parsimonious VDJ recombination scenarios. In a later analysis, each TCR beta chain was defined by its CDR3 amino acid sequence together with its V-gene family, and reads lacking a unique V-gene family were excluded. As a way to deal with suspected cross-contamination and a sequencing artifact, a later analysis dropped roughly 600 nucleotide sequences that were highly shared and had low generation probability. In a later analysis, a clonal expansion index for each public chain was calculated from normalized within-repertoire ranks of inferred template counts. In a later analysis, generation probabilities were computed using a VDJ recombination model fitted to out-of-frame rearrangements, and the results were checked against IGoR. A later analysis scored TCR-TCR, TCR-HLA and TCR-CMV co-occurrence with hypergeometric tests, applying a repertoire-size bias correction to TCR pairs. To estimate false discovery rates, a later analysis permuted the HLA or CMV assignments 20 times. A later analysis grouped co-occurring TCRs with DBSCAN, adding TCRdist sequence similarity when clustering within HLA-allele-positive subsets. Repertoires with fewer than 30,000 or more than 120,000 public chains, plus five repertoires with anomalous nucleotide sharing, were excluded from co-occurrence clustering. The table comes from immuneACCESS by way of TCRdb, which keeps in-frame sequences with V and J called. Part of the clones is missing from these tables; in studies checked, under half for an unresolved V gene and the rest for unknown reasons. D and trimming come from the DNA, and the V and J calls and clone size come from that table. The sample yields under 55,000 clones; around 70% were counted once. Jointly, the top ten make up about 3% of the sample.

Here V drops 4 bases and J drops 3 bases, and the junction holds 2 bases not matched to any gene. The CDR3 runs 13 residues from the cysteine to the phenylalanine. Only the CDR3 region is kept as DNA, spanning 39 bases read in frame from base 1. Based on the germline V gene, the CDR1 and CDR2 sequences are SGHDT and YYEEEE. The cohort comprised fewer than 700 healthy bone marrow donors. At the time of sampling, every cohort member was nominally healthy, though immune exposures that went unrecorded were likely present. The donor was CMV seronegative and was included in the group of 352 seronegative cohort members. A peripheral blood sample was provided by each donor, and peripheral blood mononuclear cells were used for TCR beta sequencing. The Qiagen DNeasy Blood Extraction Kit was used to extract genomic DNA from the blood cell samples.

This chain is built from TRBV5-6 and TRBJ2-7; 9 bases in the middle match TRBD1. Sequenced input: PBMCs. This sequence was found in a man younger than 35 in good health and CMV-seronegative. CDR3 loop: CASSGDRVYEQYF. In nucleotides, the sequence is TGTGCCAGCAGCGGGGACAGGGTCTACGAGCAGTACTTC.